The rows below give T cell receptor beta chains drawn from one sample of a study of shared clonotypes between healthy human individuals. The data were produced by immunoSEQ multiplex PCR, yet TCRdb's version contains in-frame clones alone and is incomplete. The top ten clones hold around 0.4% of a sample with more than 2,000,000 clones, approximately 93% of them seen once. Sequenced sample: naive CD4+ T cells from PBMCs. These receptors all stem from a man between 18 and 29 years old in good health. Some clones in this sample may be carry-over from other donors' samples. CDR3s include the opening cysteine and the closing phenylalanine or tryptophan. Each record gives: V gene, J gene, D gene, clone size, CDR3 protein, CDR3 DNA. A D gene is named only where the DNA matches it firmly. Size tells how often a clone was seen (once, few, many) or the class of an expanded clone, and some rows leave it out.

TRBV5-6	TRBJ1-2	NA	NA	CASSSPEISYGYTF	TGTGCCAGCAGCTCTCCGGAGATATCCTATGGCTACACCTTC
TRBV6-6	TRBJ2-2	NA	NA	CASRTGLGGELFF	TGTGCCAGCAGGACTGGCCTAGGAGGGGAGCTGTTTTTT
TRBV28	TRBJ2-5	TRBD1	once	CASSKTGTGVLGETQYF	TGTGCCAGCAGCAAGACCGGGACAGGGGTATTGGGAGAGACCCAGTACTTC
TRBV28	TRBJ2-7	NA	NA	CASSPPGSGKYEQYF	TGTGCCAGCAGTCCGCCCGGGTCGGGAAAATACGAGCAGTACTTC
TRBV5-5	TRBJ2-5	NA	NA	CASSLKTGRGETQYF	TGTGCCAGCAGCTTAAAGACAGGTCGCGGGGAGACCCAGTACTTC
TRBV28	TRBJ1-1	NA	once	CASSTGATEAFF	TGTGCCAGCAGCACCGGGGCCACTGAAGCTTTCTTT
TRBV13	TRBJ2-7	NA	NA	CASSPPGQTSYEQYF	TGTGCCAGCAGCCCCCCCGGCCAGACCTCCTACGAGCAGTACTTC
TRBV27	TRBJ2-4	NA	NA	CASSLGGTRDIQYF	TGTGCCAGCAGTTTAGGGGGGACCCGGGACATTCAGTACTTC
TRBV5-4	TRBJ2-5	TRBD2	NA	CASKRGRSSGREETQYF	TGTGCCAGCAAAAGGGGCAGGTCTAGCGGGAGGGAGGAGACCCAGTACTTC
TRBV5-4	TRBJ2-3	NA	once	CASSLPRGSDTQYF	TGTGCCAGCAGCTTGCCCAGGGGATCAGATACGCAGTATTTT
TRBV5-1	TRBJ2-1	NA	NA	CASSSGDHEQFF	TGCGCCAGCAGCTCAGGGGACCATGAGCAGTTCTTC
TRBV15	TRBJ1-4	NA	NA	CATSSRGASNEKLFF	TGTGCCACCAGCAGCCGTGGAGCCTCTAATGAAAAACTGTTTTTT
TRBV4-2	TRBJ2-3	NA	NA	CASSQETGSAQTQYF	TGTGCCAGCAGCCAAGAGACAGGAAGCGCTCAGACGCAGTATTTT
TRBV5-1	TRBJ2-1	TRBD2	NA	CASSLTTSGRAGDEQFF	TGCGCCAGCAGCTTAACGACTAGCGGGAGGGCGGGTGATGAGCAGTTCTTC
TRBV27	TRBJ2-7	TRBD2	NA	CASSSSPHRLAGAPVYKSYEQYF	TGTGCCAGCAGTTCCTCACCCCACAGACTAGCGGGAGCTCCCGTCTATAAATCCTACGAGCAGTACTTC
TRBV15	TRBJ1-2	NA	NA	CATSRPTGGYTF	TGTGCCACCAGCAGACCGACAGGAGGCTACACCTTC
TRBV9	TRBJ1-2	NA	NA	CASSVGPRGYGYTF	TGTGCCAGCAGCGTAGGGCCTCGCGGGTATGGCTACACCTTC
TRBV4-3	TRBJ1-1	NA	NA	CASSQGDWRNTEAFF	TGCGCCAGCAGCCAGGGGGACTGGAGGAACACTGAAGCTTTCTTT
TRBV19	TRBJ1-2	NA	NA	CASSIDRVQHYGYTF	TGTGCCAGTAGTATAGATCGAGTACAGCACTATGGCTACACCTTC
TRBV10-3	TRBJ2-1	NA	once	CAIKQTGSTYNEQFF	TGTGCCATCAAGCAGACAGGATCTACCTACAATGAGCAGTTCTTC
TRBV11-2	TRBJ2-3	NA	NA	CASSLEGRGGDTQYF	TGTGCCAGCAGCTTAGAGGGCAGGGGTGGAGATACGCAGTATTTT
TRBV5-6	TRBJ1-5	NA	NA	CASSLGAGNQPQHF	TGTGCCAGCAGCTTGGGGGCTGGGAATCAGCCCCAGCATTTT
TRBV5-1	TRBJ1-2	TRBD1	NA	CASSQLTGGYGYTF	TGCGCCAGCAGCCAACTGACAGGGGGCTATGGCTACACCTTC
TRBV4-2	TRBJ2-1	TRBD1	NA	CASSPRQGSPRFF	TGTGCCAGCAGCCCACGACAGGGTAGCCCCCGGTTCTTC
TRBV28	TRBJ2-3	TRBD2	NA	CASSLSGTIGTDTQYF	TGTGCCAGCAGTTTATCTGGGACTATCGGCACAGATACGCAGTATTTT
TRBV5-1	TRBJ2-1	TRBD2	NA	CASSLVSSGRGEQFF	TGCGCCAGCAGCTTGGTGTCTAGCGGGAGAGGTGAGCAGTTCTTC
TRBV5-1	TRBJ2-7	NA	NA	CASTQTVGEQYF	TGCGCCAGCACCCAGACAGTCGGCGAGCAGTACTTC
TRBV28	TRBJ2-2	NA	NA	CASKKDRSTGELFF	TGTGCCAGCAAAAAGGATCGGAGCACCGGGGAGCTGTTTTTT
TRBV29-1	TRBJ1-1	NA	few	CSVDRGDTEAFF	TGCAGCGTTGACAGGGGCGACACTGAAGCTTTCTTT
TRBV28	TRBJ2-2	NA	NA	CASSSSDLVNTGELFF	TGTGCCAGCAGTTCCTCCGACCTAGTGAACACCGGGGAGCTGTTTTTT